The T cell receptor (beta chain) under discussion was sequenced for a study of PD-L1 blockade in urothelial cancer. Looking at the study overall: Blood was subjected to analysis at 3 weeks (second dose) and 6 weeks following treatment start.

Germline CDR1 and CDR2: LNHNV and YYDKDF (reference sequence). Losses at the gene ends were 2 bases for V and 0 bases for J; bases not matched to a gene: 9. This CDR3 has 20 amino acids. Sequenced by immunoSEQ multiplex PCR; TCRdb stores in-frame clones only, minus some. Seen here are 45,000 to 60,000 clones, 84% observed once, and the top ten hold roughly 5%. The chain recombines TRBV15 with TRBJ2-3, with TRBD2 matching 15 bases. The material was PBMCs, obtained around atezolizumab (anti-PD-L1) treatment. This TCR derives from a man between 35 and 55 years old with urothelial cancer. CDR3 bases: TGTGCCACCAGCAGATCCGTGGGACTAGCGGGAGGCCTGAGCACAGATACGCAGTATTTT. Protein product: CATSRSVGLAGGLSTDTQYF.